This is a list of T cell receptor beta chains from one sample in a study of blood T cell repertoires in COVID-19. Clones were sequenced by immunoSEQ multiplex PCR, and TCRdb holds only the in-frame ones, with some missing. There are about 210,000 clones in the sample; 80% to 90% occur only once, and 2.9% lies in the top ten. The sample was peripheral blood. The receptors originated from a man aged 50-60 years with active or convalescent COVID-19. The CDR3 runs from the conserved cysteine through the conserved F or W. D genes are given only for firm matches. Clone size is stated in some rows and not others, as once, few, many or a class when expanded.

v_gene: TRBV4-1
j_gene: TRBJ2-7
d_gene: NA
abundance: NA
CDR3nt: TGCGCCAGCAGCCAAGCCGCGGGGTCAACCTACGAGCAGTACTTC
CDR3aa: CASSQAAGSTYEQYF

v_gene: TRBV2
j_gene: TRBJ1-3
d_gene: NA
abundance: NA
CDR3nt: TGTGCCAGCAGTGAGGGCGCTGGAAACACCATATATTTT
CDR3aa: CASSEGAGNTIYF

v_gene: TRBV3-1/TRBV3-2
j_gene: TRBJ1-2
d_gene: TRBD1
abundance: few
CDR3nt: TGTGCCAGCAGCCAAACGGGACAGGGACACGCTAACTATGGCTACACCTTC
CDR3aa: CASSQTGQGHANYGYTF

v_gene: TRBV2
j_gene: TRBJ1-5
d_gene: NA
abundance: NA
CDR3nt: TGTGCCAGCTGCCGACAGGCCGATCAGCCCCAGCATTTT
CDR3aa: CASCRQADQPQHF

v_gene: TRBV19
j_gene: TRBJ1-1
d_gene: TRBD1
abundance: NA
CDR3nt: TGTGCCAGTAGTATTCTAGGGGGCGCGAACACTGAAGCTTTCTTT
CDR3aa: CASSILGGANTEAFF

v_gene: TRBV6-5
j_gene: TRBJ1-5
d_gene: NA
abundance: NA
CDR3nt: TGTGCCAGCAGCCGAGAAGTGTCGAGCAATCAGCCCCAGCATTTT
CDR3aa: CASSREVSSNQPQHF

v_gene: TRBV24-1
j_gene: TRBJ1-5
d_gene: TRBD1
abundance: NA
CDR3nt: TGTGCCACCAGTGATCCGGGACAGGGGACCACCAGTCAGCCCCAGCATTTT
CDR3aa: CATSDPGQGTTSQPQHF

v_gene: TRBV20-1
j_gene: TRBJ1-1
d_gene: NA
abundance: once
CDR3nt: TGCAGTGCTAGTCGTAGTCAGGGGTATGGAACTGAAGCTTTCTTT
CDR3aa: CSASRSQGYGTEAFF

v_gene: TRBV11-2
j_gene: TRBJ2-7
d_gene: TRBD2
abundance: NA
CDR3nt: TGTGCCAGCAGCCAACTAGCGGGAGGAACCTACGAGCAGTACTTC
CDR3aa: CASSQLAGGTYEQYF

v_gene: TRBV3-1/TRBV3-2
j_gene: TRBJ1-1
d_gene: NA
abundance: NA
CDR3nt: TGTGCCAGCACTTCCACCCGACAGACCTACACTGAAGCTTTCTTT
CDR3aa: CASTSTRQTYTEAFF

v_gene: TRBV3-1/TRBV3-2
j_gene: TRBJ2-7
d_gene: NA
abundance: NA
CDR3nt: TGTGCCAGCAGCCGCCATTCAAAAACAGGGAGTCACTATTCCTACGAGCAGTACTTC
CDR3aa: CASSRHSKTGSHYSYEQYF

v_gene: TRBV19
j_gene: TRBJ2-1
d_gene: NA
abundance: NA
CDR3nt: TGTGCCAGTAGTGGCGAGCGGAACTCCTACAATGAGCAGTTCTTC
CDR3aa: CASSGERNSYNEQFF

v_gene: TRBV9
j_gene: TRBJ1-4
d_gene: NA
abundance: NA
CDR3nt: TGTGCCAGCAGCGCAACGGGGAGGGGGGAAAAACTGTTTTTT
CDR3aa: CASSATGRGEKLFF

v_gene: TRBV7-2
j_gene: TRBJ1-4
d_gene: NA
abundance: NA
CDR3nt: TGTGCCAGCAGCCGTGGACTGGGATTGGAGGAAAAACTGTTTTTT
CDR3aa: CASSRGLGLEEKLFF

v_gene: TRBV30
j_gene: TRBJ2-1
d_gene: TRBD2
abundance: once
CDR3nt: TGTGCCTGGAGCCCGGGACTAGGATATTCTAATGAGCAGTTCTTC
CDR3aa: CAWSPGLGYSNEQFF

v_gene: TRBV2
j_gene: TRBJ2-5
d_gene: TRBD2
abundance: NA
CDR3nt: TGTGCCAGCACCCTAGCGGGGGGGGCCCAAGAGACCCAGTACTTC
CDR3aa: CASTLAGGAQETQYF

v_gene: TRBV19
j_gene: TRBJ2-4
d_gene: NA
abundance: NA
CDR3nt: TGTGCCAGTAGTACCCTTGGGCCAGGGGCGGTGGCCAAAAACATTCAGTACTTC
CDR3aa: CASSTLGPGAVAKNIQYF

v_gene: TRBV3-1/TRBV3-2
j_gene: TRBJ1-2
d_gene: NA
abundance: NA
CDR3nt: TGTGCCAGCAGCCCCCGAGAGAACTATGGCTACACCTTC
CDR3aa: CASSPRENYGYTF

v_gene: TRBV7-9
j_gene: TRBJ1-1
d_gene: NA
abundance: NA
CDR3nt: TGTGCCAGCAGCACTTCAGGGAGGGGCACTGAAGCTTTCTTT
CDR3aa: CASSTSGRGTEAFF

v_gene: TRBV4-1
j_gene: TRBJ1-3
d_gene: NA
abundance: NA
CDR3nt: TGCGCCAGCAGCCTCAGGGTTGGAAACACCATATATTTT
CDR3aa: CASSLRVGNTIYF

v_gene: TRBV5-6
j_gene: TRBJ2-7
d_gene: NA
abundance: NA
CDR3nt: TGTGCCAGCACCCCCGGAGGTCACTACGAGCAGTACTTC
CDR3aa: CASTPGGHYEQYF

v_gene: TRBV6-5
j_gene: TRBJ2-2
d_gene: NA
abundance: once
CDR3nt: TGTGCCAGCCGCTTCGTACAGGGCACCGGGGAGCTGTTTTTT
CDR3aa: CASRFVQGTGELFF

v_gene: TRBV27
j_gene: TRBJ2-4
d_gene: TRBD1
abundance: NA
CDR3nt: TGTGCCAGCAGTTCCCGACAGGGGAAAAACATTCAGTACTTC
CDR3aa: CASSSRQGKNIQYF

v_gene: TRBV7-8
j_gene: TRBJ2-2
d_gene: NA
abundance: NA
CDR3nt: TGTGCCAGCAGCTTAGACAGGGCCGGGGAGCTGTTTTTT
CDR3aa: CASSLDRAGELFF

v_gene: TRBV19
j_gene: TRBJ2-5
d_gene: NA
abundance: NA
CDR3nt: TGTGCCAGTAGTAACGGAGCCCAAGAGACCCAGTACTTC
CDR3aa: CASSNGAQETQYF

v_gene: TRBV29-1
j_gene: TRBJ1-2
d_gene: TRBD1
abundance: NA
CDR3nt: TGCAGCGTTGAAGGTCACAGGGGCGATGGCTACACCTTC
CDR3aa: CSVEGHRGDGYTF

v_gene: TRBV27
j_gene: TRBJ1-4
d_gene: TRBD1
abundance: NA
CDR3nt: TGTGCCAGCAGGCCCCGCGCCCAGGGGGATAATGAAAAACTGTTTTTT
CDR3aa: CASRPRAQGDNEKLFF

v_gene: TRBV5-1
j_gene: TRBJ2-1
d_gene: NA
abundance: NA
CDR3nt: TGCGCCAGCAGCTTTGCGGGACTGCCCTCCTACAATGAGCAGTTCTTC
CDR3aa: CASSFAGLPSYNEQFF

v_gene: TRBV10-3
j_gene: TRBJ1-2
d_gene: NA
abundance: NA
CDR3nt: TGTGCCATCAGTGAGTCCGGGGTCGGCTACACCTTC
CDR3aa: CAISESGVGYTF